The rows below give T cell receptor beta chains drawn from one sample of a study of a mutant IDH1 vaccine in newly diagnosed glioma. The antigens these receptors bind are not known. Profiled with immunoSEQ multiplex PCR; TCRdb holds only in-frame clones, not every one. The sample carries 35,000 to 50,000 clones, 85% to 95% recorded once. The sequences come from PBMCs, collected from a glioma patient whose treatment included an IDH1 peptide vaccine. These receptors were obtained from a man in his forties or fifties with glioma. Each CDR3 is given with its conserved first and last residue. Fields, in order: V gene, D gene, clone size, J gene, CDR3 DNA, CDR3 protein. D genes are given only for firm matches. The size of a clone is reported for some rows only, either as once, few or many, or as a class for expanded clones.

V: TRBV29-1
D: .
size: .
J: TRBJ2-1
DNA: TGCAGCGCCCGGGAGAAGGCCTACAATGAGCAGTTCTTC
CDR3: CSAREKAYNEQFF

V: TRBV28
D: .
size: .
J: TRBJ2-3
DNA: TGTGCCAGCAGTTTGACCGGGACCTACGGCACAGATACGCAGTATTTT
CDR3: CASSLTGTYGTDTQYF

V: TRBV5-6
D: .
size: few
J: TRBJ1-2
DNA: TGTGCCAGCAGCCACCGGCCCAAGGCAAACTATGGCTACACCTTC
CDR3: CASSHRPKANYGYTF

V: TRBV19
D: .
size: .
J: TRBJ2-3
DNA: TGTGCCAGTAGTAGGCCGGGGGACACAGATACGCAGTATTTT
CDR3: CASSRPGDTDTQYF

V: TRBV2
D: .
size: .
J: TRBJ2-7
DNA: TGTGCCAGCGCTCAGGAGCTACTATATTACGAGCAGTACTTC
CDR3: CASAQELLYYEQYF

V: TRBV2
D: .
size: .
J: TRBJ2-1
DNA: TGTGCCAGCGAGGCGGGGGAGCAGTTCTTC
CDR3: CASEAGEQFF

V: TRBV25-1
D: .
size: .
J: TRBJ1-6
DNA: TGTGCCAGCAGTGGCGGGACCTATAATTCACCCCTCCACTTT
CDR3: CASSGGTYNSPLHF

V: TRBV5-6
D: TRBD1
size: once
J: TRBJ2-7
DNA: TGTGCCAGCACTACCGGACAGGGGGCGTACGAGCAGTACTTC
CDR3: CASTTGQGAYEQYF

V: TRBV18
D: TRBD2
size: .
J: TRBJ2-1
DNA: TGTGCCAGCTCACTAGCGGGGAACTCCTACAATGAGCAGTTCTTC
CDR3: CASSLAGNSYNEQFF

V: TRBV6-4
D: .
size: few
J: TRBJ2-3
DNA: TGTGCCAGCAGTGACTCTGCGGGGCGCACAGATACGCAGTATTTT
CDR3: CASSDSAGRTDTQYF

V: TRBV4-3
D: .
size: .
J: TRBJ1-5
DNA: TGCGCCAGCAGCCAAGATGCAGGTAGCAATCAGCCCCAGCATTTT
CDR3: CASSQDAGSNQPQHF

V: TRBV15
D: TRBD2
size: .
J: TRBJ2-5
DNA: TGTGCCACCAGCAGAGAGGGTAGCGGGAGTCTCCAAGAGACCCAGTACTTC
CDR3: CATSREGSGSLQETQYF

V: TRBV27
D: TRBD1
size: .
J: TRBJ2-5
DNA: TGTGCCAGCAGTTTAGACAGGGGGGAAGAGACCCAGTACTTC
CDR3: CASSLDRGEETQYF

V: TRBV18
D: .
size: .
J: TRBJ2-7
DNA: TGTGCCAGCTCGCAGGGGAGGGGTTACGAGCAGTACTTC
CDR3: CASSQGRGYEQYF

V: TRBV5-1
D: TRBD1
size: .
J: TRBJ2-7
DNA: TGCGCCAGCGCACCCTCTCGGGTAGGACAGGGGTTCGACGAGCAGTACTTC
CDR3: CASAPSRVGQGFDEQYF

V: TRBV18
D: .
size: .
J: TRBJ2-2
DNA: TGTGCCAGCTCACCAATAGGAGGGACCAACACCGGGGAGCTGTTTTTT
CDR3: CASSPIGGTNTGELFF

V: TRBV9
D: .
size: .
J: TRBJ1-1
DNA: TGTGCCAGCAGCCTCGACGGGCGGAAAAACACTGAAGCTTTCTTT
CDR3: CASSLDGRKNTEAFF

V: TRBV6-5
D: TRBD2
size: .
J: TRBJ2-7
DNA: TGTGCCAGCAGGCGGGAGCCCTCCTACGAGCAGTACTTC
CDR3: CASRREPSYEQYF

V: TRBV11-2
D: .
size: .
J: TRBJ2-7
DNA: TGTGCCAGCAGCTTAGATCGGACCCCCCCCAAGCAGTACTTC
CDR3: CASSLDRTPPKQYF

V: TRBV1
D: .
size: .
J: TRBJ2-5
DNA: TGCACCAGCAGCCAAGGAGGGCTAGCGGGGGGCCCCTCCCAGTACTTC
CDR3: CTSSQGGLAGGPSQYF

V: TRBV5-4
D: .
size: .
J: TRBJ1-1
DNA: TGTGCCAGCAGCTTGGCAGGGGCCAACACTGAAGCTTTCTTT
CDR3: CASSLAGANTEAFF

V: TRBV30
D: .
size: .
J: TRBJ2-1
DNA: TGTGCCTGGAGCGACCCCTCCACGGGCTCCTACAATGAGCAGTTCTTC
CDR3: CAWSDPSTGSYNEQFF

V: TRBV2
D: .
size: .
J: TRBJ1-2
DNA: TGTGCCAGCAGGGTAACTGGCTACACCTTC
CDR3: CASRVTGYTF

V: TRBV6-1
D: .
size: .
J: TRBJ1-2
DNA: TGTGCCAGCAGTGAAAGGGGCGACGTCCTCTATGGCTACACCTTC
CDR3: CASSERGDVLYGYTF

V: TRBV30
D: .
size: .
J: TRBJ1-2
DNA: TGTGCCTGGAGTGTAAAGGCAGGGGCAGATGGCTACACCTTC
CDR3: CAWSVKAGADGYTF

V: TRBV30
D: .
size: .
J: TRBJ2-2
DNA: TGTGCCTGGAAGGGTTTCGGGCCCGGGGAGCTGTTTTTT
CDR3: CAWKGFGPGELFF

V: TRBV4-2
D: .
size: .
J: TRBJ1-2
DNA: TGTGCCAGCAGCCAAGACCGACAGGTTGGAGGCTACACCTTC
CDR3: CASSQDRQVGGYTF

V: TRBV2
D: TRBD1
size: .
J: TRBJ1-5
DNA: TGTGCCAGCAGTCTGACCAAACAGGGGTTCAGCAATCAGCCCCAGCATTTT
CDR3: CASSLTKQGFSNQPQHF

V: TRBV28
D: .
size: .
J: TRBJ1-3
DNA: TGTGCCAGCAGTTTGACTATGGCACGCCGCAGACTGCGGACTGGAAACACCATATATTTT
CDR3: CASSLTMARRRLRTGNTIYF

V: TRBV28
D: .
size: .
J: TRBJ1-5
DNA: TGTGCCAGCAGTTTAGAGGTTCAGCCCCAGCATTTT
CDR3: CASSLEVQPQHF

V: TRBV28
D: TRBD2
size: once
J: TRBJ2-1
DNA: TGTGCCAGCACCCTACTAGCGGAGACCTACAATGAGCAGTTCTTC
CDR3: CASTLLAETYNEQFF

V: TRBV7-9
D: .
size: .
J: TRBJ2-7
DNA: TGTGCCAGCAGCTTCCCGTCTAACTACGAGCAGTACTTC
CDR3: CASSFPSNYEQYF

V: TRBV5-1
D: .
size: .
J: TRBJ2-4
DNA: TGCGCCAGCAGCTTCCAGGGAGCGAAAAACATTCAGTACTTC
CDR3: CASSFQGAKNIQYF

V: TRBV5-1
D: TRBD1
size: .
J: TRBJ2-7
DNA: TGCGCCAGCAGCTTGGTGGGACAGGGGGTTGGCGAGCAGTACTTC
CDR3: CASSLVGQGVGEQYF

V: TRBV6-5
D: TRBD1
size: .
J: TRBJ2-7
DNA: TGTGCCAGTAGGACAGGCGCGGACTCCTACGAGCAGTACTTC
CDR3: CASRTGADSYEQYF

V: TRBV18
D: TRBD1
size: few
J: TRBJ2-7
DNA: TGTGCCAGCTCACCCCGGACAGGGAACTACGAGCAGTACTTC
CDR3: CASSPRTGNYEQYF

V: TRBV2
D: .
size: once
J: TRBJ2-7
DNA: TGTGCCAGCCGGCCTAGACCTAGCCCCGAGCAGTACTTC
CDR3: CASRPRPSPEQYF

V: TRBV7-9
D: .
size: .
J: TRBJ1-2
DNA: TGTGCCAGCAGCCAGCAGCGAGACAGCTATGGCTACACCTTC
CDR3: CASSQQRDSYGYTF

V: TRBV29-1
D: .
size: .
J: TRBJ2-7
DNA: TGCAGCGCTCAGACAGGAAAATACGAGCAGTACTTC
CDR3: CSAQTGKYEQYF

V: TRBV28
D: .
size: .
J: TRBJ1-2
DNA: TGTGCCAGCAGCCTGTTCGGGTTCGGCTATGGCTACACCTTC
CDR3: CASSLFGFGYGYTF

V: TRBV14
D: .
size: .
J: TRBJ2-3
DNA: TGTGCCAGCAGCCAAGGAGCTAGGTCCATATCGCAGTATTTT
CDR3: CASSQGARSISQYF

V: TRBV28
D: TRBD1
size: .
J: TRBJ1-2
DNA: TGTGCCAGCAGTGCGGGACAGAGGGCCTGGGGCTACACCTTC
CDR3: CASSAGQRAWGYTF

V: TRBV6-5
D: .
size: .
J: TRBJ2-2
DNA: TGTGCCAGCAGTTACTCGAGGACGAACACCGGGGAGCTGTTTTTT
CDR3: CASSYSRTNTGELFF

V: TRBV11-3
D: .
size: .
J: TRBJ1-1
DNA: TGTGCCAGCAGCTCGGGATCGGAAGCTTTCTTT
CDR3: CASSSGSEAFF

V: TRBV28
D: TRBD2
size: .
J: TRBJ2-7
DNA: TGTGCCAGCAGTTTATCCCTGCGGGAGAGCTCCTACGAGCAGTACTTC
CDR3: CASSLSLRESSYEQYF

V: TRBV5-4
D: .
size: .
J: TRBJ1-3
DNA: TGTGCCAGCAGCTTCGCCCACTCTGGAAACACCATATATTTT
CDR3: CASSFAHSGNTIYF

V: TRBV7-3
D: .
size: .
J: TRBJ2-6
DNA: TGTGCCAGCAGCTTAATGGCAGCGACTGGGGCCAACGTCCTGACTTTC
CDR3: CASSLMAATGANVLTF

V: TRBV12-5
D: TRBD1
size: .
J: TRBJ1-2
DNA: TGTGCTAGTGGTCCAGGGACAGGGGGCGAGAGTGACTATGGCTACACCTTC
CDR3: CASGPGTGGESDYGYTF

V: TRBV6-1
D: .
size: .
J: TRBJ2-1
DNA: TGTGCCAGCAGTGGATTGACAGGTGGGGACAATGAGCAGTTCTTC
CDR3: CASSGLTGGDNEQFF

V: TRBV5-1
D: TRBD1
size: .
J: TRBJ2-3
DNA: TGCGCCAGCAGCTTGGTGGACAGGCCTTCCCGGCGGAGCACAGATACGCAGTATTTT
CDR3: CASSLVDRPSRRSTDTQYF

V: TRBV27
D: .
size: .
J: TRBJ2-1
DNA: TGTGCCAGCAGTTTATCGGGGGAGGACTCCTACAATGAGCAGTTCTTC
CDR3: CASSLSGEDSYNEQFF

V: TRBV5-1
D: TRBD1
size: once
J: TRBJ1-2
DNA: TGCGCCAGCAGCTCGACAGGGGGGTATGGCTACACCTTC
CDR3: CASSSTGGYGYTF

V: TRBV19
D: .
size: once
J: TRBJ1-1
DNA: TGTGCCAGTACGTCGCACGGGACCCCAAACACTGAAGCTTTCTTT
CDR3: CASTSHGTPNTEAFF

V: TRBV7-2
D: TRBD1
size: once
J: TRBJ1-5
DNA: TGTGCCAGCAGCTCCCGGGTCAGGGGGAATCAGCCCCAGCATTTT
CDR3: CASSSRVRGNQPQHF

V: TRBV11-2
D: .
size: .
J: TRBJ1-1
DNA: TGTGCCAGCAGCCAGGGACGGGCTTTCTTT
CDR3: CASSQGRAFF

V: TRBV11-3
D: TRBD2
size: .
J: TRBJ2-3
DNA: TGTGCCAGCAGCTTGGGGACTAGCCGAGCTGATACGCAGTATTTT
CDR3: CASSLGTSRADTQYF

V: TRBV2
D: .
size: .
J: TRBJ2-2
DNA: TGTGCCAGCCATCTAAGACAAGTACCGAACACCGGGGAGCTGTTTTTT
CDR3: CASHLRQVPNTGELFF

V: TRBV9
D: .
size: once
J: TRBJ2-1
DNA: TGTGCCAGCAGCGTAGCCGACAGGTTATACAATGAGCAGTTCTTC
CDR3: CASSVADRLYNEQFF

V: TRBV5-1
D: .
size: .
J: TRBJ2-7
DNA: TGCGCCAGCAGCTTGGCGGGGTTGGATGGTGGCGAGCAGTACTTC
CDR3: CASSLAGLDGGEQYF

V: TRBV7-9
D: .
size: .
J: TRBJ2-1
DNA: TGTGCCAGCAGCTTATTAGTATTAGCCGAGGTTGAGCAGTTCTTC
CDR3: CASSLLVLAEVEQFF